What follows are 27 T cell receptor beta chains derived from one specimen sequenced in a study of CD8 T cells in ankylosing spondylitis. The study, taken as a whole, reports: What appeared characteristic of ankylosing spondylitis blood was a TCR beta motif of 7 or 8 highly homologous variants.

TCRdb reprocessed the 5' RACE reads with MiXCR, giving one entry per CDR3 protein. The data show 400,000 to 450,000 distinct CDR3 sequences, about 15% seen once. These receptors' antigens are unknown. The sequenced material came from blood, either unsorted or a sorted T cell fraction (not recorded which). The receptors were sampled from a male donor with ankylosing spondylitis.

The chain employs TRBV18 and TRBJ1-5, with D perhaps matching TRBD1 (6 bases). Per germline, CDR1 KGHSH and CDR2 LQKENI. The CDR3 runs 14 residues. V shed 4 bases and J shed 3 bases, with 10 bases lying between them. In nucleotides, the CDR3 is TGTGCCAGCTCACTAGACAGGCCCAATCAGCCCCAGCATTTT. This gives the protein CASSLDRPNQPQHF.

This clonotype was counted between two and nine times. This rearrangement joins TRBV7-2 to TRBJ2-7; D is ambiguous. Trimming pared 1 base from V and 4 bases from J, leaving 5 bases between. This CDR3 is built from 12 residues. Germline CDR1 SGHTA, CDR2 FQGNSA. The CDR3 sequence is CASSLGMYEQYF. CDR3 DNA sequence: TGTGCCAGCAGCTTAGGAATGTACGAGCAGTACTTC.

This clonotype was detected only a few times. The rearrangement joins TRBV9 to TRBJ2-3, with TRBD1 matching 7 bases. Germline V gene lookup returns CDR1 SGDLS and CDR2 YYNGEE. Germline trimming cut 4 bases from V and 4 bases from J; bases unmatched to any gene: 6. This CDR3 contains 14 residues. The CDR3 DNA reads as TGTGCCAGCAGCCCCCGAGGGGGCGCAGATACGCAGTATTTT. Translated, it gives CASSPRGGADTQYF.

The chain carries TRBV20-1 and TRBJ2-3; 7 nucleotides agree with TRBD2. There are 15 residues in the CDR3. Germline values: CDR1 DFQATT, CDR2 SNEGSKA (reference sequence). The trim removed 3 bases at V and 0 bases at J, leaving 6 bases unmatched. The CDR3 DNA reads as TGCAGTGCTAGTGGAGGGCGGGAGAGCACAGATACGCAGTATTTT. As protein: CSASGGRESTDTQYF.

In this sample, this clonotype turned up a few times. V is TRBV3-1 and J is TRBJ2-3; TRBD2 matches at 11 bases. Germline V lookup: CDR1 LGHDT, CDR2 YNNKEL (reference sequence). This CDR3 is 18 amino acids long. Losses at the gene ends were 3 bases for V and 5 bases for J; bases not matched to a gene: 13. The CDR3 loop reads CASSHLDLAGGPRDTQYF. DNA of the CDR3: TGTGCCAGCAGCCACTTAGACTTAGCGGGAGGGCCAAGAGATACGCAGTATTTT.

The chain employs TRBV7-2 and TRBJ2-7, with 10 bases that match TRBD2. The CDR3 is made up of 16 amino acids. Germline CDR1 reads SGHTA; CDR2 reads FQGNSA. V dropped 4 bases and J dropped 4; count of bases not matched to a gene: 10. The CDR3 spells CASSSISSGSRYEQYF. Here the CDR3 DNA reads TGTGCCAGCAGCTCAATATCTAGCGGGAGTCGGTACGAGCAGTACTTC.

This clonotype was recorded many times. The CDR3 region is CASSPRDRARDEQFF. The CDR3 DNA is TGTGCCAGCAGTCCCCGGGACAGGGCAAGGGATGAGCAGTTCTTC. V and J are TRBV12-3 or TRBV12-4 and TRBJ2-1, with 9 bases identical to TRBD1. CDR3 size: 15 residues. V was clipped by 5 bases and J by 8 bases; unmatched bases: 10.

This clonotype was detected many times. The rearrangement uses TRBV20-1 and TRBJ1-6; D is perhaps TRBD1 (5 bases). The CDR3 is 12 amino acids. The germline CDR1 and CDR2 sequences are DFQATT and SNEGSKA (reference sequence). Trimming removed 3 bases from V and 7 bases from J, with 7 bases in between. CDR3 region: CSARGPNSPLHF. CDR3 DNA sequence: TGCAGTGCTAGGGGACCGAATTCACCCCTCCACTTT.

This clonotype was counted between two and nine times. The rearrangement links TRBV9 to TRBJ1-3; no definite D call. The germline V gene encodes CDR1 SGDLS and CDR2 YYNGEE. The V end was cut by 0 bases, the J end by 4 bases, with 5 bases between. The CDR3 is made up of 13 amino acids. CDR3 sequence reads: CASSVDLGNTIYF. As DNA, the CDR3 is TGTGCCAGCAGCGTAGACTTGGGAAACACCATATATTTT. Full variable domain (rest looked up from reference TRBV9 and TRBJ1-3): DSGVTQTPKHLITATGQRVTLRCSPRSGDLSVYWYQQSLDQGLQFLIQYYNGEERAKGNILERFSAQQFPDLHSELNLSSLELGDSALYFCASSVDLGNTIYFGEGSWLTVV.

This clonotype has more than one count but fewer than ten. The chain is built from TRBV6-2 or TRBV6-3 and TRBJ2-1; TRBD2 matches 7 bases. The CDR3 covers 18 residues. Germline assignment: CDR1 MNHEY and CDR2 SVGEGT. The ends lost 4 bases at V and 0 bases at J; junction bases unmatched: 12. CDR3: CASSSLSPQRDSYNEQFF. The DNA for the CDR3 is TGTGCCAGCAGTTCCCTTTCCCCCCAGCGGGACTCCTACAATGAGCAGTTCTTC.

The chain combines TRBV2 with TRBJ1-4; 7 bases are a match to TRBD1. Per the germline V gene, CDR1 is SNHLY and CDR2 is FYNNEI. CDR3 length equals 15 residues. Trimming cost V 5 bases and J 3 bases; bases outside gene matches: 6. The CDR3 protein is CASSIQGLANEKLFF. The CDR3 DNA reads TGTGCCAGCAGTATACAGGGGTTAGCTAATGAAAAACTGTTTTTT.

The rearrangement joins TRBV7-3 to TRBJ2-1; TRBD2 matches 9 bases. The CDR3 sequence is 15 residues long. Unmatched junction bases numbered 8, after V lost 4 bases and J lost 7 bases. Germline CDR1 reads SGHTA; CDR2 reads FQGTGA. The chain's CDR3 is CASSSSGVSENEQFF. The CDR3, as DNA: TGTGCCAGCAGCTCTAGCGGGGTTTCCGAGAATGAGCAGTTCTTC. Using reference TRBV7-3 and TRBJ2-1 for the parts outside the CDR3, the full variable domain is GAGVSQTPSNKVTEKGKYVELRCDPISGHTALYWYRQSLGQGPEFLIYFQGTGAADDSGLPNDRFFAVRPEGSVSTLKIQRTERGDSAVYLCASSSSGVSENEQFFGPGTRLTVL.

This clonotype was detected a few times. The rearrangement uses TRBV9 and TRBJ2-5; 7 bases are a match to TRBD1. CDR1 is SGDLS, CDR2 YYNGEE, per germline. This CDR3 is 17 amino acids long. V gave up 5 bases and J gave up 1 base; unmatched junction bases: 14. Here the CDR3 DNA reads TGTGCCAGCAGTGTCTCCGAGGGGGCGATGGGCCAAGAGACCCAGTACTTC. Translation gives CASSVSEGAMGQETQYF.

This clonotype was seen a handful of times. For the CDR3, the DNA is TGTGCCAGCAGCTTAGACCGTGATGCTGAAGCTTTCTTT. Its protein product is CASSLDRDAEAFF. The rearrangement links TRBV11-2 to TRBJ1-1; D remains ambiguous. The V end lost 0 bases, the J end lost 6 bases, and 8 bases lay between the germline ends. Germline-derived CDR1 and CDR2 are SGHAT and FQNNGV. The CDR3 spans 13 residues.

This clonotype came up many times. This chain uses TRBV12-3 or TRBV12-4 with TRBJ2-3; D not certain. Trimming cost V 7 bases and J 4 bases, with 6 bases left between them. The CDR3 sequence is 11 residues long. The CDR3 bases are TGTGCCAGCAAGGTGGCAGATACGCAGTATTTT. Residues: CASKVADTQYF.

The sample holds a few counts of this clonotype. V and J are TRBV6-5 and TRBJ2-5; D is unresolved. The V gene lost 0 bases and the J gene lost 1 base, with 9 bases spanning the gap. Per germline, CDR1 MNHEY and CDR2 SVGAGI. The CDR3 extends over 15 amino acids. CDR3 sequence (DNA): TGTGCCAGCAGTTACTCAGCCGGGCCCCAAGAGACCCAGTACTTC. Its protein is CASSYSAGPQETQYF.

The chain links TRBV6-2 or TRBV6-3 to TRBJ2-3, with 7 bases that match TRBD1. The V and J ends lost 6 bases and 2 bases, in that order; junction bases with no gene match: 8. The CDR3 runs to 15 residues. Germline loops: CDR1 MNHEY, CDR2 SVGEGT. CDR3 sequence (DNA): TGTGCCAGCAGACTCCGGGACAGACACACAGATACGCAGTATTTT. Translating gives CASRLRDRHTDTQYF.

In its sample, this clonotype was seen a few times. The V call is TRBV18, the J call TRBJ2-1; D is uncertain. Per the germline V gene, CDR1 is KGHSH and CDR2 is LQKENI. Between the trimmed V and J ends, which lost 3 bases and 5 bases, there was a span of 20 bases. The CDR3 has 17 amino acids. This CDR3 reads CASSPAPIGMWNNEQFF. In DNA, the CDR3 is TGTGCCAGCTCACCGGCGCCGATTGGGATGTGGAACAATGAGCAGTTCTTC. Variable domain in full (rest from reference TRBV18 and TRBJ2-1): NAGVMQNPRHLVRRRGQEARLRCSPMKGHSHVYWYRQLPEEGLKFMVYLQKENIIDESGMPKERFSAEFPKEGPSILRIQQVVRGDSAAYFCASSPAPIGMWNNEQFFGPGTRLTVL.

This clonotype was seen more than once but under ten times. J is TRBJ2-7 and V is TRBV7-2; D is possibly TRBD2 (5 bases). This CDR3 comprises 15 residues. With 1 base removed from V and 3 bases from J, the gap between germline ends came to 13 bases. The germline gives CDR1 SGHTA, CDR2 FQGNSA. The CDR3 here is CASSLDSSGDYEQYF. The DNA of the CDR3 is TGTGCCAGCAGCTTAGACTCATCCGGGGACTACGAGCAGTACTTC.

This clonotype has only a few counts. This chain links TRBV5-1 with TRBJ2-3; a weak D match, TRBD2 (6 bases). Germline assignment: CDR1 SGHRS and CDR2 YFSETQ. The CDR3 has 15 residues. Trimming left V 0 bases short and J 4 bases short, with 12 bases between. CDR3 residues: CASSLALALADTQYF. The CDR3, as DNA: TGCGCCAGCAGCTTGGCGCTAGCGCTTGCAGATACGCAGTATTTT.

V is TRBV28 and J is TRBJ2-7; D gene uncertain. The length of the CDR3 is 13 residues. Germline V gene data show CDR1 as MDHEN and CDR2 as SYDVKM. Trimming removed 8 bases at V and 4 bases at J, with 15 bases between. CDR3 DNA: TGTGCCAGCGGCAGGCCTCCGAGATACGAGCAGTACTTC. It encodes CASGRPPRYEQYF.

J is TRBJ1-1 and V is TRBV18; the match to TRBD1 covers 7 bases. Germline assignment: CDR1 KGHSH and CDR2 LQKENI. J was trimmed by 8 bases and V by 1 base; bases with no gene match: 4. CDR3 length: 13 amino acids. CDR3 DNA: TGTGCCAGCTCACCACGGGGGACAGCAGAAGCTTTCTTT. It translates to CASSPRGTAEAFF.

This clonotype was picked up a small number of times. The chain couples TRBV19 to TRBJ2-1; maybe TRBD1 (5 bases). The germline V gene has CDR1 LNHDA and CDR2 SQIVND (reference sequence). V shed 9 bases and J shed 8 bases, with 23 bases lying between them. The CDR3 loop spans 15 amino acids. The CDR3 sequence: CASSQAVAGLDEQFF. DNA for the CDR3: TGTGCCAGCTCTCAGGCTGTTGCAGGGTTGGATGAGCAGTTCTTC.

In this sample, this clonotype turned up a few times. The CDR3 DNA follows: TGCAGTGCCAAAAGGACAGGGGTCCGGGGCACCGGGGAGCTGTTTTTT. Translation: CSAKRTGVRGTGELFF. The gene calls are TRBV20-1 and TRBJ2-2, with 9 bases lining up with TRBD1. The germline CDR1 and CDR2 sequences are DFQATT and SNEGSKA (reference sequence). V dropped 6 bases and J dropped 4; count of bases not matched to a gene: 12. The length of the CDR3 is 16 residues.

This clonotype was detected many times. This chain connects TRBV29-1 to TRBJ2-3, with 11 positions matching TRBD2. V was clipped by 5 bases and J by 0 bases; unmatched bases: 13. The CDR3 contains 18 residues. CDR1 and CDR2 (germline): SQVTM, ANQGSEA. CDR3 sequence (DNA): TGCAGCGTTCAATCTCTCACCCGACTAGCGGGGAGCACAGATACGCAGTATTTT. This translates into CSVQSLTRLAGSTDTQYF.

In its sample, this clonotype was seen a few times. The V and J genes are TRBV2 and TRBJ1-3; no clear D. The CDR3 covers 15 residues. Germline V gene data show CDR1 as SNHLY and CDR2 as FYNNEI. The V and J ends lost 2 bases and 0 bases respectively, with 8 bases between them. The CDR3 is CASSEKGLSGNTIYF. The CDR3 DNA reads TGTGCCAGCAGTGAAAAGGGTCTCTCTGGAAACACCATATATTTT.

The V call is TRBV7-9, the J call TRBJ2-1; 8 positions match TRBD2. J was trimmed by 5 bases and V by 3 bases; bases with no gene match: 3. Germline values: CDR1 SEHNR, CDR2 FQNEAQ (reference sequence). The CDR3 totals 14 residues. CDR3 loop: CASSFSRGDNEQFF. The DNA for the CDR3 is TGTGCCAGCAGCTTCTCGCGGGGGGACAATGAGCAGTTCTTC.